This T cell receptor beta chain is from a study of cytomegalovirus exposure and HLA in healthy donors. Study details: Within the Caucasian-associated ancestry cluster were about 81% of the approximately 390 genotyped donors.

Germline lookup yields CDR1 WNHNN and CDR2 SYGVQD (reference sequence). V was clipped by 2 bases and J by 4 bases, with 17 bases between them. The CDR3 has 16 residues. Vbeta (60) and Jbeta (13) primers were used in the PCR. Here immunoSEQ multiplex PCR was the method, and the copy in TCRdb shows in-frame clones only, minus some. Of under 300,000 clones listed, more than 55% were seen once; the top ten hold roughly 2.4%. This TCR came from a female donor in good health and CMV-seronegative. Sequences were obtained from PBMCs. This rearrangement joins TRBV10-1 to TRBJ2-5, with D perhaps matching TRBD2 (5 bases). CDR3 sequence reads: CASSEPSGPGRETQYF. The CDR3 DNA reads as TGCGCCAGCAGTGAGCCGTCGGGTCCGGGGAGAGAGACCCAGTACTTC.